This TCR beta chain was sequenced in a study of blood T cell repertoires in COVID-19. Overall study context: Italy, Spain and the United States were the sources of the convalescent and acute COVID-19 samples. From T cells, B-cell-depleted T cells, or PBMCs came the material, which was cDNA or gDNA.

Original processing methods: Reference gene primers were amplified, and this amplification served to estimate nucleated cell counts. Some clones are missing from TCRdb's copy, which holds only in-frame ones; the method was immunoSEQ multiplex PCR. V, J and clone size are those of that table, while D and trimming were read from the DNA. The sample records around 150,000 clones, around 84% being singletons. Germline CDR1 is KGHDR and CDR2 is SFDVKD. This CDR3 has 16 amino acids. V dropped 3 bases and J dropped 0; count of bases not matched to a gene: 4. The chain employs TRBV24-1 and TRBJ2-1; 7 nucleotides align to TRBD1. This receptor was obtained from an older man with acute or convalescent COVID-19. Sequences were obtained from peripheral blood. CDR3 loop: CATSDPTGSSYNEQFF. The CDR3 region has the DNA TGTGCCACCAGTGATCCGACAGGGAGCTCCTACAATGAGCAGTTCTTC.